This T cell receptor (beta chain) was observed in a study of CD8 T cells in Susac syndrome. The CDR3 covers 15 residues. Looked up from germline, CDR1 is SGDLS and CDR2 is YYNGEE. V was clipped by 4 bases and J by 5 bases, with 15 bases between them. Random hexamers were used to reverse transcribe the RNA input (about 0.45 to 1 ug). TCRdb recomputed calls from the immunoSEQ multiplex PCR reads with MiXCR, one row per CDR3 protein. The table records roughly 80,000 distinct CDR3 sequences, 94% of them present only once. Sequencing used CD8+ T cells from PBMCs. The receptor was derived from a human donor with Susac syndrome. The chain employs TRBV9 and TRBJ2-2, with a tentative D call TRBD2 (5 bases). CDR3 DNA sequence: TGTGCCAGCAGCCCGGGCCCTCCGGGGACCGGGGAGCTGTTTTTT. It encodes CASSPGPPGTGELFF.